This is a list of T cell receptor beta chains from one sample in a study of blood T cell repertoires in COVID-19. Method: immunoSEQ multiplex PCR; TCRdb's copy keeps in-frame clones and lacks some. Of about 130,000 clones listed, 70% to 85% are singletons. The sequencing sample was made of peripheral blood. Receptors were obtained from a woman aged 50 to 65 with acute or convalescent COVID-19. Each CDR3 is given with its conserved first and last residue. The D gene is left open where the match is weak. The size field is filled for only some rows; it gives once, few, many or a size class.

>15|TRBJ1-5|-|-|TRBV2
TGTGCCAGCAGGGACAGAGCCGTTAGCAATCAGCCCCAGCATTTT
CASRDRAVSNQPQHF
>14|TRBJ1-3|-|-|TRBV30
TGTGCCTGGAGCCGGACAGCTTCTGGAAACACCATATATTTT
CAWSRTASGNTIYF
>13|TRBJ1-5|-|TRBD1|TRBV15
TGTGCCACGCAGACAGGGAGCAATCAGCCCCAGCATTTT
CATQTGSNQPQHF
>14|TRBJ2-3|-|-|TRBV20-1
TGCAGTGCTAGTCGGACAGTGAGCACAGATACGCAGTATTTT
CSASRTVSTDTQYF
>15|TRBJ1-2|-|-|TRBV6-6
TGTGCCAGCAATACCCTTAGGAAGGGGGAGTTAGGCTACACCTTC
CASNTLRKGELGYTF
>15|TRBJ2-1|-|TRBD2|TRBV14
TGTGCCAGCAGCCGCGCGGGACTAGCGGGGAGAATGCAGTTCTTC
CASSRAGLAGRMQFF
>15|TRBJ1-5|-|TRBD1|TRBV7-3
TGTGCCAGCAGCTTATACGCAGGGGGCAGTTTCCCCCAGCATTTT
CASSLYAGGSFPQHF
>14|TRBJ1-3|-|-|TRBV19
TGTGCCAGTAGTATTTCCAGATCTGGAAACACCATATATTTT
CASSISRSGNTIYF
>15|TRBJ2-2|few|TRBD1|TRBV24-1
TGTGCCACCAGTGGAAGGACAGGGGGGGCCGGGGAGCTGTTTTTT
CATSGRTGGAGELFF
>15|TRBJ2-1|-|TRBD2|TRBV25-1
TGTGCCAGCAGGCCACTAGCGGGGGGGCTCACTGAGCAGTTCTTC
CASRPLAGGLTEQFF
>19|TRBJ1-1|once|-|TRBV27
TGTGCCAGCAGTCCACGCCCCGGGACAAGGGGTCCCTTGAACACTGAAGCTTTCTTT
CASSPRPGTRGPLNTEAFF
>17|TRBJ2-1|once|-|TRBV4-1
TGCGCCAGCAGCCGGGGACTGGGACTTTTAGAGGACAATGAGCAGTTCTTC
CASSRGLGLLEDNEQFF
>17|TRBJ2-3|-|-|TRBV5-1
TGCGCCAGCAGCCCCGAGAAGATAGCCAATTCCACAGATACGCAGTATTTT
CASSPEKIANSTDTQYF
>13|TRBJ1-2|-|-|TRBV19
TGTGCCAGTAGTACTAGGACACCCTATGGCTACACCTTC
CASSTRTPYGYTF
>13|TRBJ1-1|few|-|TRBV27
TGTGCCAGCAGTTTTAGACAGTTCGCTGAAGCTTTCTTT
CASSFRQFAEAFF
>13|TRBJ1-2|-|TRBD1|TRBV5-8
TGTGCCAACCCGACAGGGCAGAGTTATGGCTACACCTTC
CANPTGQSYGYTF
>13|TRBJ2-5|-|-|TRBV5-1
TGCGCCAGCAGTCGGGACATTGAAGAGACCCAGTACTTC
CASSRDIEETQYF
>15|TRBJ1-5|once|-|TRBV2
TGTGCCAGCACCGGGAGGGGGGGTGGCAATCAGCCCCAGCATTTT
CASTGRGGGNQPQHF
>15|TRBJ2-1|few|-|TRBV12-5
TGTGCTAGTGGTTTGGGACAGAGCTCCTACAATGAGCAGTTCTTC
CASGLGQSSYNEQFF
>13|TRBJ1-5|-|TRBD1|TRBV2
TGTGCCAGCGCGGACAGGGCCTATCAGCCCCAGCATTTT
CASADRAYQPQHF
>15|TRBJ1-6|-|-|TRBV5-6
TGTGCCAGCAGCTCTCGACGCCCCGGCGGCTCACCCCTCCACTTT
CASSSRRPGGSPLHF
>13|TRBJ1-1|few|-|TRBV7-2
TGTGCCAGCAGCTTCGATCCGACAGTTGAAGCTTTCTTT
CASSFDPTVEAFF
>12|TRBJ1-2|-|TRBD1|TRBV6-5
TGTGCCGGGGGAGAAGGGGGCCATGGCTACACCTTC
CAGGEGGHGYTF
>14|TRBJ1-5|-|-|TRBV27
TGTGCCAGCAGTTTAGCGAGTGGCAATCAGCCCCAGCATTTT
CASSLASGNQPQHF
>16|TRBJ1-6|many|TRBD1|TRBV7-9
TGTGCCAGCAGCCTAGGGACAGGGTTTAGCAATTCACCCCTCCACTTT
CASSLGTGFSNSPLHF
>14|TRBJ1-1|few|-|TRBV5-4
TGTGCCAGCAGCCCGGCCCTAGGGGACACTGAAGCTTTCTTT
CASSPALGDTEAFF
>12|TRBJ1-1|-|-|TRBV18
TGTGCCAGCTCACCCACGAGAACTGAAGCTTTCTTT
CASSPTRTEAFF
>17|TRBJ2-7|-|TRBD1|TRBV5-1
TGCGCCAGCAGCTTGCCTCCGGGACAGGGGGCTAGTGACGAGCAGTACTTC
CASSLPPGQGASDEQYF
>12|TRBJ1-5|once|-|TRBV27
TGTGCCAGCAAGACCGCAGGTCAGCCCCAGCATTTT
CASKTAGQPQHF
>15|TRBJ1-5|-|TRBD1|TRBV28
TGTGCCAGCAGTTTAAGGACGACAGGGAATCAGCCCCAGCATTTT
CASSLRTTGNQPQHF
>14|TRBJ2-7|-|-|TRBV6-1
TGTGCCAGCAGTGAGAACGGGGGACCCTACGAGCAGTACTTC
CASSENGGPYEQYF
>14|TRBJ2-3|-|-|TRBV19
TGTGCCAGTAGCCGACAGTTTAAGACAGATACGCAGTATTTT
CASSRQFKTDTQYF
>15|TRBJ2-7|-|TRBD1|TRBV5-1
TGCGCCAGCAGCTACGGGGACAGGGTTTTGAACGAGCAGTACTTC
CASSYGDRVLNEQYF
>15|TRBJ1-1|-|-|TRBV4-1
TGCGCCAGCAGCCAAGGAGCAGGAGGGAACACTGAAGCTTTCTTT
CASSQGAGGNTEAFF
>16|TRBJ1-4|few|TRBD1|TRBV10-3
TGTGCCATCAGTGATTCCGGACAGGGGGCAAAGGAAAAACTGTTTTTT
CAISDSGQGAKEKLFF
>15|TRBJ1-1|-|-|TRBV30
TGTGCCTGGAGTAGGGGGTTAATCGGGAACACTGAAGCTTTCTTT
CAWSRGLIGNTEAFF
>15|TRBJ1-3|once|TRBD1|TRBV5-6
TGTGCCAGCAGCTACGGGACAGTATCTGGAAACACCATATATTTT
CASSYGTVSGNTIYF
>18|TRBJ2-2|few|TRBD1|TRBV4-1
TGCGCCAGCAGCCAAGTCATGAGACAGGGAACGAACACCGGGGAGCTGTTTTTT
CASSQVMRQGTNTGELFF
>15|TRBJ2-7|few|TRBD2|TRBV10-1
TGCGCCAGCAGTGCCGGGCTAGCGGGGGGCCACGAGCAGTACTTC
CASSAGLAGGHEQYF
>12|TRBJ1-5|-|-|TRBV19
TGTGCCAGTAGTGCGGGAGATCAGCCCCAGCATTTT
CASSAGDQPQHF
>14|TRBJ1-2|once|TRBD1|TRBV6-5
TGTGCCAGCAGGGATCGGGACAGGCTAGGAGGCTACACCTTC
CASRDRDRLGGYTF
>15|TRBJ1-1|-|-|TRBV6-1
TGTGCCAGCAGTGAAGCGACGTATATGAGGGTTGAAGCTTTCTTT
CASSEATYMRVEAFF
>12|TRBJ2-7|few|-|TRBV12-5
TGTGCTAGTGGTTCGCACTACTACGAGCAGTACTTC
CASGSHYYEQYF